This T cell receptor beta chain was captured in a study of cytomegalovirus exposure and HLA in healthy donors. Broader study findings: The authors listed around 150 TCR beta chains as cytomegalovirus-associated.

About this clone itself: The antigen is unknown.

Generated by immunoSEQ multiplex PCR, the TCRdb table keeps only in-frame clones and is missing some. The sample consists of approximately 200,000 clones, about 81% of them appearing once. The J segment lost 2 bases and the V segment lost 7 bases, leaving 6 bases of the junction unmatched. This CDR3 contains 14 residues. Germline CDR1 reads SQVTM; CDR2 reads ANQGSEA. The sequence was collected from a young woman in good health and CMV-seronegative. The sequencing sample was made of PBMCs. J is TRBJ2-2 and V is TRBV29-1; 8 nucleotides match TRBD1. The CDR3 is CSASDRVNTGELFF. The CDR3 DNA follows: TGCAGCGCCTCGGACAGGGTAAACACCGGGGAGCTGTTTTTT.